This section outlines one TCR beta chain sequence together with its context. From germline, CDR1 is LGHNA and CDR2 YNFKEQ. V gave up 1 base and J gave up 7 bases, with 10 bases separating them. This CDR3 is 13 amino acids long. Researchers collected ten milliliters of peripheral blood from every single donor. These data come from a study of blood T cells in healthy people across ages. A second roughly 6 to 11 cycle PCR used barcoded and J-beta primers. Tagging of each cDNA molecule was performed by a template-switch adaptor with 12 random nucleotides. TCRdb used MiXCR to reprocess the 5' RACE reads, holding one entry per CDR3 protein. The sample contains about 1,500,000 distinct CDR3 sequences, 28% of which appear only once.

This receptor was obtained from a woman in her twenties or thirties in good health. The specimen sequenced was blood. The chain is built from TRBV4-2 and TRBJ1-2; D not resolved. The CDR3 coding sequence is TGTGCCAGCAGCCAAGTATCTCGGGGTGGCTACACCTTC. It translates to CASSQVSRGGYTF.